This T cell receptor (beta chain) was documented in a study of blood T cell repertoires in COVID-19. Only in-frame clones appear in the TCRdb table, and some are missing; sequencing was by immunoSEQ multiplex PCR. The data show about 360,000 clones, 88% seen once. The germline gives CDR1 LGHDT, CDR2 YNNKEL (reference sequence). The length of the CDR3 is 15 residues. J lost 6 bases, V lost 2 bases, and 9 bases had no gene match. Sequenced input: PBMCs or T cells enriched from blood (not recorded which). The chain uses TRBV3-1 (or the pseudogene TRBV3-2) and TRBJ2-7, with 8 bases matching TRBD1. The sequence was collected from a woman aged 40 to 50 with acute COVID-19. CDR3 bases: TGTGCCAGCAGCCAACCAGGACAGGGTCTGGGCGAGCAGTACTTC. This sequence encodes CASSQPGQGLGEQYF.